This TCR beta chain derives from a study of blood T cells in healthy people across ages. Study information: Roughly one uniquely barcoded beta molecule per two T cells was captured.

The CDR3 runs to 14 residues. The germline V gene has CDR1 MNHEY and CDR2 SMNVEV (reference sequence). Trimming stripped 8 bases from V and 1 base from J, with 14 bases between. Through a sample-barcoded 5' primer and a J-beta primer mix, a second PCR was run for roughly 6 to 12 cycles. TCRdb re-derived calls from the 5' RACE reads in MiXCR, one entry per CDR3 protein. The repertoire holds more than 450,000 distinct CDR3 sequences, with around a quarter as singletons. Each sample had at least 6 million PBMCs isolated. The same specimen was also included in a second study, on T cells of mothers and their children. That paper adds: The yield was over 8.5 million TCR beta CDR3 reads from each mother and some 3 million from each child.

The receptor was isolated from a boy aged 2 to 10 in good health. The J gene is TRBJ1-1, the V gene TRBV27; D is ambiguous. Sequencing was carried out using blood. CDR3 coding DNA: TGTGCCAGCCGAGTCCGTTGGTCGAACACTGAAGCTTTCTTT. Amino acid sequence: CASRVRWSNTEAFF.